These T cell receptor beta chains were read from a single sample in a study of post-analysis software for immune sequencing data. TCRdb called the PCR reads again in MiXCR, with one record for every CDR3 protein. The profile covers approximately 690,000 distinct CDR3 sequences, with over 45% appearing a single time and about 11% taken by the ten largest. The source material was blood. These receptors all stem from a girl between 2 and 10 years old with multiple sclerosis. Both conserved end residues are part of each CDR3. The order of the fields is D gene, V gene, J gene, CDR3 length, clone size, CDR3 protein, CDR3 DNA. A D gene is named only where the DNA matches it firmly. Where a row states a size, it is once, few, many or the class of an expanded clone; other rows omit it.

>.|TRBV20-1|TRBJ1-2|16|.
CSARDTRGEAGYGYTF
TGCAGTGCTAGAGATACCAGGGGAGAGGCTGGCTATGGCTACACCTTC
>.|TRBV20-1|TRBJ1-1|15|few
CSASAAGPSNTEAFF
TGCAGTGCTAGCGCCGCTGGGCCTTCAAACACTGAAGCTTTCTTT
>.|TRBV6-2/TRBV6-3|TRBJ1-5|17|.
CASSYFRGGGRNQPQHF
TGTGCCAGCAGTTATTTTCGCGGAGGCGGAAGAAATCAGCCCCAGCATTTT
>.|TRBV5-1|TRBJ2-5|13|few
CASSLTPDVEQYF
TGCGCCAGCAGCCTGACCCCGGACGTGGAGCAGTACTTC
>.|TRBV5-1|TRBJ2-7|14|once
CASSEASGSYEQYF
TGCGCCAGCAGCGAGGCGAGCGGATCCTACGAGCAGTACTTC
>.|TRBV6-5|TRBJ1-6|14|once
CAAHKTGRNSPLHF
TGTGCCGCACACAAGACAGGTCGTAATTCACCCCTCCACTTT
>.|TRBV14|TRBJ2-1|18|.
CASSPRPLQGSSYNEQFF
TGTGCCAGCAGCCCGAGGCCTCTACAGGGAAGCTCCTACAATGAGCAGTTCTTC
>.|TRBV10-3|TRBJ2-5|17|few
CAISESSRTTRRETQYF
TGTGCCATCAGTGAGTCCTCTCGGACAACTCGGCGGGAGACCCAGTACTTC
>.|TRBV11-2|TRBJ2-5|15|.
CASSPPGGTQETQYF
TGTGCCAGCAGCCCCCCGGGCGGGACGCAAGAGACCCAGTACTTC
>.|TRBV11-3|TRBJ2-2|18|.
CASSFDVVGRGNTGELFF
TGTGCCAGCAGCTTCGACGTCGTTGGACGGGGGAACACCGGGGAGCTGTTTTTT
>.|TRBV20-1|TRBJ2-1|18|few
CSARDSDQRSLRNNEQFF
TGCAGTGCTAGAGATTCCGACCAGAGGAGCTTAAGAAACAATGAGCAGTTCTTC
>TRBD1|TRBV5-1|TRBJ1-2|12|.
CASRTDRDGYTF
TGCGCCAGCCGAACCGACAGGGACGGCTACACCTTC
>TRBD1|TRBV6-5|TRBJ1-1|14|few
CASSRDRKNTEAFF
TGTGCCAGCAGTCGGGACAGAAAGAACACTGAAGCTTTCTTT
>.|TRBV9|TRBJ2-7|14|.
CASSVAGGTYEQYF
TGCGCCAGCAGCGTCGCGGGCGGTACCTACGAGCAGTACTTC
>TRBD2|TRBV5-1|TRBJ2-3|17|.
CASSLGSTSGGTDTQYF
TGCGCCAGCAGCTTGGGGTCAACTAGCGGGGGCACAGATACGCAGTATTTT
>TRBD2|TRBV27|TRBJ2-1|15|.
CASSIGTSGGNEQFF
TGTGCCAGCAGTATCGGGACTAGCGGGGGTAATGAGCAGTTCTTC
>.|TRBV29-1|TRBJ2-5|14|.
CSVEPPGTPKTQYF
TGCAGCGTTGAACCTCCCGGGACACCGAAGACCCAGTACTTC
>.|TRBV6-2/TRBV6-3|TRBJ2-1|13|few
CASSSGFLRKQFF
TGTGCCAGCAGTTCAGGCTTCCTAAGGAAGCAGTTCTTC
>.|TRBV7-9|TRBJ2-1|13|.
CASSQSTQNEQFF
TGTGCCAGCAGCCAATCCACTCAAAATGAGCAGTTCTTC
>TRBD1|TRBV20-1|TRBJ1-1|12|.
CSASSRGQEAFF
TGCAGTGCCTCAAGCAGGGGGCAGGAAGCTTTCTTT
>.|TRBV10-3|TRBJ1-2|13|.
CASQTRPGPGYTF
TGTGCCAGCCAAACACGGCCTGGTCCTGGCTACACCTTC
>TRBD2|TRBV6-1|TRBJ2-1|17|.
CASSGFLGGAGDNEQFF
TGTGCCAGCAGTGGATTCCTCGGGGGGGCTGGAGACAATGAGCAGTTCTTC
>.|TRBV7-2|TRBJ1-2|16|once
CAGSLGTGSSNYGYTF
TGTGCCGGCAGCTTAGGAACAGGGTCCTCAAACTATGGCTACACCTTC
>.|TRBV29-1|TRBJ1-2|12|few
CSVRRSEDGYTF
TGCAGCGTCCGGCGTTCCGAGGATGGCTACACCTTC
>TRBD2|TRBV29-1|TRBJ2-3|13|.
CSVGGGRGDTQYF
TGCAGCGTTGGCGGCGGGAGAGGTGATACGCAGTATTTT
>.|TRBV10-2|TRBJ1-2|14|.
CASIPNRDNYGYTF
TGCGCCAGCATTCCTAACAGGGACAACTATGGCTACACCTTC
>.|TRBV19|TRBJ2-1|14|.
CASRVLAGVNEQFF
TGTGCCAGTAGAGTCTTGGCAGGGGTCAATGAGCAGTTCTTC
>.|TRBV29-1|TRBJ2-7|12|few
CSVEDSEYEQYF
TGCAGCGTTGAAGATTCCGAATACGAGCAGTACTTC
>.|TRBV7-2|TRBJ1-5|15|.
CASSSQGVGNQPQHF
TGTGCCAGCAGCTCCCAGGGTGTAGGCAATCAGCCCCAGCATTTT